This section outlines one T cell receptor beta chain sequence together with its context. The antigen is unknown. Trimming stripped 3 bases from V and 0 bases from J, with 12 bases between. This CDR3 is 16 amino acids long. CDR1 and CDR2 (germline): KGHSH, LQKENI. The source of the sample is a study of cytomegalovirus exposure and HLA in healthy donors. This PCR relied on a set of 60 Vbeta primers and 13 Jbeta primers. Generated by immunoSEQ multiplex PCR, the TCRdb table keeps only in-frame clones and is missing some. This sample has fewer than 300,000 clones; just over 85% occur once, and the top ten carry around 4%. Study findings and constraints: Common viral pathogens seemed to be connected with several of the most significant clusters, according to a later analysis.

Sequencing used PBMCs. This TCR derives from a man between 40 and 49 years old in good health and CMV-seropositive. V usage is TRBV18 and J usage is TRBJ2-1, with a possible D match to TRBD1 (6 bases). The CDR3 coding sequence is TGTGCCAGCTCACCGCCTAAACAGGGCTCCTACAATGAGCAGTTCTTC. It yields the protein CASSPPKQGSYNEQFF.